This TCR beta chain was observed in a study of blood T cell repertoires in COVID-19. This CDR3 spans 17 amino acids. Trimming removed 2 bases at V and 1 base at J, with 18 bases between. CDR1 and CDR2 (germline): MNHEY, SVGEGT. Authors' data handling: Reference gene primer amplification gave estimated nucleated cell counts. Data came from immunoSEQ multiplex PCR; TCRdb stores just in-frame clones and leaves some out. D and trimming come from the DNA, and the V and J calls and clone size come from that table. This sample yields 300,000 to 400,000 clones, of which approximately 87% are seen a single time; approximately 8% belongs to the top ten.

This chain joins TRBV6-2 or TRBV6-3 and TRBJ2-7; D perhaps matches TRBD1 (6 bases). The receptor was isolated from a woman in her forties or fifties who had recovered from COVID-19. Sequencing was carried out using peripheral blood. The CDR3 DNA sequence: TGTGCCAGCAGTTACAGAATCGGAACAGGGCGATCCTACGAGCAGTACTTC. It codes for CASSYRIGTGRSYEQYF.